The source of this T cell receptor beta chain is a study of T cell responses to AZD1222 COVID-19 vaccine. With regard to this clone: Its antigen is unidentified.

Study-level results: Increases in Spike-specific TCR breadth and depth were seen after two AZD1222 doses. Repertoires in all cases were sampled only once the peak T cell response had passed. White British donors predominated, females outnumbered males, and clonal diversity was possibly underestimated.

Only in-frame clones appear in the TCRdb table, and some are missing; sequencing was by immunoSEQ multiplex PCR. Among approximately 150,000 clones listed, over 85% were seen once. CDR3 length equals 13 residues. The V gene's germline CDR1 is SNHLY and CDR2 FYNNEI. V lost 6 bases, J lost 1 base, and 9 bases lay in between. The source material was peripheral blood, sampled 28 days after the second AZD1222 dose. J is TRBJ1-1 and V is TRBV2, with a possible D match to TRBD1 (6 bases). This receptor was identified in an adult who received the AZD1222 COVID-19 vaccine. CDR3 amino acids: CASRSTGNTEAFF. The CDR3 DNA sequence: TGTGCCAGCAGGTCGACAGGGAACACTGAAGCTTTCTTT.